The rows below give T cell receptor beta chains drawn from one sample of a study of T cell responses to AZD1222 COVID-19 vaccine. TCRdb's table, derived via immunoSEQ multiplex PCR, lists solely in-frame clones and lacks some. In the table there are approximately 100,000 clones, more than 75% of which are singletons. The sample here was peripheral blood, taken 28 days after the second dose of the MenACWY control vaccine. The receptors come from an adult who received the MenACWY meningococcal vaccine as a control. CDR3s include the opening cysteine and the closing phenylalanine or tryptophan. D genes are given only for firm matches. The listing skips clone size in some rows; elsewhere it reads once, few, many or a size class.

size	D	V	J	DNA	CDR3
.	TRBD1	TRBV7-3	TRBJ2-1	TGTGCCAGCAAACTAGGGACAGGGGCTTCCAATGAGCAGTTCTTC	CASKLGTGASNEQFF
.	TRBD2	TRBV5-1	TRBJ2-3	TGCGCCAGCAGCTTGGTCCCCGCGGGGGGGAGCACAGATACGCAGTATTTT	CASSLVPAGGSTDTQYF
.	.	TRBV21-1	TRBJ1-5	TGTGCCAGCAGCAACCTACAGGGCCCTGGGCAGCCCCAGCATTTT	CASSNLQGPGQPQHF
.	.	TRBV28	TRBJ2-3	TGTGCCAGCAGTTTATGGGGGGTCGTCGGAGATACGCAGTATTTT	CASSLWGVVGDTQYF
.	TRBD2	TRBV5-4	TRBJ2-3	TGTGCCAGCAGCCGACCCGGGACTAGCGGGGATACGCAGTATTTT	CASSRPGTSGDTQYF
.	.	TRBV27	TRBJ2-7	TGTGCCAGCAGCTACGGGGGCAACGAGCAGTACTTC	CASSYGGNEQYF
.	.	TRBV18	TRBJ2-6	TGTGCCAGCTCACCACCGGGCAGCGCCTTAATAGGCTCTGGGGCCAACGTCCTGACTTTC	CASSPPGSALIGSGANVLTF
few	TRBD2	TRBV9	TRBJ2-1	TGTGCCAGCAGCGCAGCTCCTAGCGGGGGTTCGGAGGGTGAGCAGTTCTTC	CASSAAPSGGSEGEQFF
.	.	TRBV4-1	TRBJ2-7	TGCGCCAGCAGCCAAGTTGCCAATCCTCCCTACGAGCAGTACTTC	CASSQVANPPYEQYF
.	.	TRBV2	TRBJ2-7	TGTGCCAGCAGTAATCGACACTCCTCCTACGAGCAGTACTTC	CASSNRHSSYEQYF
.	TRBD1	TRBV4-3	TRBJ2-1	TGCGCCAGCAGCCAAGTATGGGACAGTGACAATGAGCAGTTCTTC	CASSQVWDSDNEQFF
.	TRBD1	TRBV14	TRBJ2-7	TGTGCCAGCAGCCCAAGCGGGACAGGGCCCTACGAGCAGTACTTC	CASSPSGTGPYEQYF
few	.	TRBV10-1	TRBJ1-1	TGCGCCAGCTCCGGCGGGAACACTGAAGCTTTCTTT	CASSGGNTEAFF
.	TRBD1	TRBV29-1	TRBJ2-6	TGCAGCGTACAATTACAGGGGGCCTCTGGGGCCAACGTCCTGACTTTC	CSVQLQGASGANVLTF
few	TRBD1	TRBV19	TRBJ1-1	TGTGCCAGTAGTTTACGGGGACAGCTTGAAGCTTTCTTT	CASSLRGQLEAFF
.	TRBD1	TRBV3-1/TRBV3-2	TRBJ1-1	TGTGCCAGCAGCATGGACAGGGGCGGTGAAGCTTTCTTT	CASSMDRGGEAFF
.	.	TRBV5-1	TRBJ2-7	TGCGCCAGCAGCTTGGAAGGGCTCGGGGACGAGCAGTACTTC	CASSLEGLGDEQYF
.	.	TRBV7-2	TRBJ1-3	TGTGCCAGCAGCTTCCAGGGGTTTGGAAACACCATATATTTT	CASSFQGFGNTIYF
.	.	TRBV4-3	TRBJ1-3	TGCGCCAGCAGCCAATATTGGAGGGGCTCTGGAAACACCATATATTTT	CASSQYWRGSGNTIYF
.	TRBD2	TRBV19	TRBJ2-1	TGTGCCAGTATCCCCCGCGGGGGGACCTACAATGAGCAGTTCTTC	CASIPRGGTYNEQFF
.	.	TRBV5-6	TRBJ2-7	TGTGCCAGCAGCTCCAGGGGCTCCTACGAGCAGTACTTC	CASSSRGSYEQYF
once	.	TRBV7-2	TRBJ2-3	TGTGCCAGCAGCTTAGTGGGGAGGGGGGCGAGAGGCACAGATACGCAGTATTTT	CASSLVGRGARGTDTQYF
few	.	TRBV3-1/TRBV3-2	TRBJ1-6	TGTGCCAGCAGCCAGCGACGGGTAGGGACCCTCCACTTT	CASSQRRVGTLHF
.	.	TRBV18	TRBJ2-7	TGTGCCAGTTCGCAGTCCGTCAGTTACGAGCAGTACTTC	CASSQSVSYEQYF
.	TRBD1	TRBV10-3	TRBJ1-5	TGTGCCACCACCCGGGACAGAGTTCAGCCCCAGCATTTT	CATTRDRVQPQHF
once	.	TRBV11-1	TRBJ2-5	TGTGCCAGCAGCAACGGGGCCACCCAGTACTTC	CASSNGATQYF
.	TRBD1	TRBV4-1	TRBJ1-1	TGCGCCAGCAGCCAAGACCCCTCCCGGACAGGGAACACTGAAGCTTTCTTT	CASSQDPSRTGNTEAFF
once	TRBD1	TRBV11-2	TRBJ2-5	TGTGCCAGCAGCTTCCATTTTTTTTACCGGGACAGCCAAGAGACCCAGTACTTC	CASSFHFFYRDSQETQYF
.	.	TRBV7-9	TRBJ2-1	TGTGCCAGCAGCTTAACCTCGGGGCATGAGCAGTTCTTC	CASSLTSGHEQFF
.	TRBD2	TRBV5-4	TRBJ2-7	TGTGCCAGCAGCTTGGACGCGGGGGGGACGTACGAGCAGTACTTC	CASSLDAGGTYEQYF
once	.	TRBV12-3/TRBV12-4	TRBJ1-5	TGTGCCAGCAGTCCGCAGATCAATCAGCCCCAGCATTTT	CASSPQINQPQHF
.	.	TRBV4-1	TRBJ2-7	TGCGCCAGCAGCCAAGCGGGCCAGGTTTACGAGCAGTACTTC	CASSQAGQVYEQYF
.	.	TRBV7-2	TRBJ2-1	TGTGCCAGCAGCTTAGTTGTGGGGGGGCGGTCCGAGCAGTTCTTC	CASSLVVGGRSEQFF
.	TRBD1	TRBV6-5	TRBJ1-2	TGTGCCAGCAGTCCTCAGGGGGGCGGCTACACCTTC	CASSPQGGGYTF
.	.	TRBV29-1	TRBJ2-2	TGCAGCGTTGGATCGGCTAACACCGGGGAGCTGTTTTTT	CSVGSANTGELFF
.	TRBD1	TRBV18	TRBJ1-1	TGTGCCAGCTCACCACCCCGCAGGGGGCATGACACTGAAGCTTTCTTT	CASSPPRRGHDTEAFF